The T cell receptor (beta chain) under discussion was sequenced for a study of Graves' ophthalmopathy and Graves' hyperthyroidism. CDR3 length equals 13 residues. CDR1 and CDR2 from the germline V gene are DFQATT and SNEGSKA (reference sequence). The V gene lost 6 bases and the J gene lost 10 bases, with 16 bases spanning the gap. RNA transcripts were the template, and TCR beta CDR3 regions were amplified from them. HTBI primers served in a first-round RT-PCR, which a second-round multiplex PCR followed. TCRdb re-derived calls from the multiplex PCR reads in MiXCR, one entry per CDR3 protein. Altogether about 220,000 distinct CDR3 sequences are present, 20% to 25% being singletons, with the ten largest covering about 46%. This clonotype was seen ten or more times.

V is TRBV20-1 and J is TRBJ1-6; no firm D call. The source of this sequence is a woman between 45 and 65 years old with Graves' ophthalmopathy. The specimen was peripheral blood. DNA for the CDR3: TGCAGTGCAACCTCTGAAATACGGTCACCCCTCCACTTT. Its translation: CSATSEIRSPLHF.